A selection of T cell receptor beta chains follows, all from one sample in a study of blood T cell repertoires in COVID-19. Repertoires were generated with immunoSEQ multiplex PCR, while TCRdb's copy carries only in-frame clones and drops some. The sample comprises 300,000 to 400,000 clones, over 80% of which are singletons, and 7.5% to 10% rests with the top ten. Sequenced: peripheral blood. The receptors originated from a man aged 25 to 40 with COVID-19, enrolled during active disease. Both conserved end residues are part of each CDR3. The order of the fields is D gene, V gene, clone size, J gene, CDR3 DNA, CDR3 protein. D genes are given only for firm matches. Only part of the rows carry a size: once, few, many, or a class if the clone is expanded.

>TRBD2|TRBV24-1|.|TRBJ2-3
TGTGCCACCAGGGGATCTCCGGGACTAGCGGGGAGCACAGATACGCAGTATTTT
CATRGSPGLAGSTDTQYF
>.|TRBV3-1/TRBV3-2|.|TRBJ1-2
TGTGCCAGCAGCCAAGCGACACAGAATACCTATGGCTACACCTTC
CASSQATQNTYGYTF
>TRBD1|TRBV6-5|.|TRBJ1-5
TGTGCCAGCAGGCAGACAGGGGTTAGTCAGCCCCAGCATTTT
CASRQTGVSQPQHF
>TRBD2|TRBV19|.|TRBJ2-5
TGTGCCAGTAGTATAAGCGGGAAAGAGACCCAGTACTTC
CASSISGKETQYF
>.|TRBV6-2/TRBV6-3|.|TRBJ1-5
TGTGCCAGCAGTTCCACCAGTTACAGGATTTACAATCAGCCCCAGCATTTT
CASSSTSYRIYNQPQHF
>.|TRBV20-1|.|TRBJ1-2
TGCAGTGCCCCCGACAATCCTGGCTACACCTTC
CSAPDNPGYTF
>TRBD1|TRBV19|.|TRBJ2-7
TGTGCCGGAAGACAGGGAAAGGGATACGAGCAGTACTTC
CAGRQGKGYEQYF
>.|TRBV18|.|TRBJ1-2
TGTGCCAGCTCACCAGCAGGCTTAGAGGGCTACACCTTC
CASSPAGLEGYTF
>.|TRBV15|.|TRBJ1-1
TGTGCCACCAGCAGAGATGACAGGTGGTTCGCTGAAGCTTTCTTT
CATSRDDRWFAEAFF
>TRBD2|TRBV18|.|TRBJ2-3
TGTGCCAGCTCACCGGGACTAGCGGGAGCGGCAGATACGCAGTATTTT
CASSPGLAGAADTQYF
>.|TRBV5-1|.|TRBJ2-3
TGCGCCAGCAGCTCAGGAACTAGCACAGATACGCAGTATTTT
CASSSGTSTDTQYF
>TRBD1|TRBV29-1|few|TRBJ2-7
TGCAGCGTGCAAAGAGGACAGGGCCGGCCGGACGAGCAGTACTTC
CSVQRGQGRPDEQYF
>.|TRBV7-2|.|TRBJ1-6
TGTGCCAGCAGCACGATCCCCGGCCCAGGCTCACCCCTCCACTTT
CASSTIPGPGSPLHF
>.|TRBV4-3|.|TRBJ2-7
TGCGCCAGCAGCCCTGGGACTCACTCCGACGAGCAGTACTTC
CASSPGTHSDEQYF
>.|TRBV2|.|TRBJ2-7
TGTGCCAGCAGTCGAGACAGGAGCTCCTACGAGCAGTACTTC
CASSRDRSSYEQYF
>TRBD1|TRBV6-2/TRBV6-3|.|TRBJ1-6
TGTGCCAGCAGTCGGACAGGGGGTGAGAATTCACCCCTCCACTTT
CASSRTGGENSPLHF
>TRBD1|TRBV6-5|few|TRBJ1-2
TGTGCCAGCAGTCAATACATATCAGGGGGCAGTGGCTACACCTTC
CASSQYISGGSGYTF
>.|TRBV6-5|.|TRBJ1-4
TGTGCCAGCAGTTACGATTCGTGGAGGGTTAGTGAAAAACTGTTTTTT
CASSYDSWRVSEKLFF
>TRBD2|TRBV28|once|TRBJ2-1
TGTGCCAGCAGGATCAGACTAGCGGGAGGGTACAATGAGCAGTTCTTC
CASRIRLAGGYNEQFF
>TRBD2|TRBV7-8|.|TRBJ2-1
TGTGCCAGCAGCTTAGCGCTGGCTAGCGGGAATATCTTCTTC
CASSLALASGNIFF
>.|TRBV6-2/TRBV6-3|.|TRBJ2-1
TGTGCCAGCAGTCTCACCTCTTACGGACAACACAATGAGCAGTTCTTC
CASSLTSYGQHNEQFF
>TRBD1|TRBV4-2|.|TRBJ2-3
TGTGCCAGCAGCCAGGGGGGGACAGGGAGGGCAGATACGCAGTATTTT
CASSQGGTGRADTQYF